This paragraph covers one TCR beta chain sequence. Its antigen is still unknown. The data derive from a study of OX40 agonist ivuxolimab in advanced cancers. Study outcomes and limitations: Antigen specificity was not determined for the expanded peripheral T cells.

The data were produced by immunoSEQ multiplex PCR, yet TCRdb's version contains in-frame clones alone and is incomplete. The repertoire holds 25,000 to 30,000 clones, with 84% as singletons. This receptor was taken from an adult with an advanced solid tumor such as melanoma, head and neck, liver or kidney cancer. The sequenced sample was CD4+ or CD8+ T cells sorted from blood, obtained in a trial of the OX40 agonist ivuxolimab.

CDR3 loop: CASSLMYGAAETQYF. CDR3 bases: TGCGCCAGCAGCTTGATGTACGGCGCGGCGGAGACCCAGTACTTC. V usage is TRBV5-1 and J usage is TRBJ2-5; no definite D call. The CDR3 contains 15 residues. Germline V gives CDR1 SGHRS, CDR2 YFSETQ. V dropped 1 base and J dropped 5 bases, with 15 bases sitting between them.